The text below deals with one TCR beta chain. Its antigen remains unknown. Assembly of TCR beta libraries relied on iRepertoire HTBI primers together with Arm-PCR of CDR3 regions. TCRdb passed the multiplex PCR reads through MiXCR, listing each CDR3 protein once. The table shows approximately 390,000 distinct CDR3 sequences, with about 17% occurring only once. Stated time point: newly diagnosed GD, antithyroid drugs for less than 3 months. From RNA extracted from PBMCs, the TCR library was made. These data come from a study of regulatory T cells in long-lasting Graves disease. Findings and caveats of the study: Sharing of public clonotypes was greater in persistent patients (under 3,000) than in new patients (fewer than 1,000).

Germline loops: CDR1 MGHRA, CDR2 YSYEKL. With 3 bases removed from V and 2 bases from J, the gap between germline ends came to 21 bases. This CDR3 is 18 amino acids long. The data also belong to a second study, concerning T cells in Graves' hyperthyroidism and ophthalmopathy.

This TCR derives from a woman in her late teens or twenties with Graves disease. The V and J genes are TRBV4-1 and TRBJ2-3; tentative D call: TRBD2 (7 bases). This specimen consisted of peripheral blood mononuclear cells (PBMCs), obtained at new diagnosis, from a patient treated with antithyroid drugs. The DNA of the CDR3 is TGCGCCAGCAGCCACCCCAGTGGGGGGGCCCTCACCACAGATACGCAGTATTTT. Protein product: CASSHPSGGALTTDTQYF.